This TCR beta chain derives from a study of shared clonotypes between healthy human individuals. Study-wide results and caveats: Sharing of clonotypes among donors was expected to vary with sequencing depth.

This clone is a singleton in its sample. Its antigen is undetermined. In germline, CDR1 is SGDLS, CDR2 YYNGEE. The CDR3 covers 14 residues. V was shortened by 0 bases and J by 5 bases, with 12 bases between the two germline ends. Several immunoSEQ 96-well plates shared each subset's DNA, each plate a replicate. The protocol was immunoSEQ multiplex PCR, while the TCRdb copy is restricted to in-frame clones and leaves out a portion. The sample carries roughly 110,000 clones, about 62% recorded once. The specimen was memory CD8+ T cells sorted from blood. The subset here: CD45RO+ cells pooled with CCR7-negative TemRA cells. The clonotype originates from a woman aged 25 to 39 in good health. The chain joins TRBV9 to TRBJ2-7, with D possibly TRBD1 on 5 matching bases. The CDR3 coding sequence is TGTGCCAGCAGCGTAGAGGTATTAGGGGACGAGCAGTACTTC. It specifies CASSVEVLGDEQYF.